This T cell receptor (beta chain) was identified in a study of blood T cell repertoires in COVID-19. Assay used: immunoSEQ multiplex PCR; TCRdb lists only in-frame clones, some missing. Counted here are 150,000 to 200,000 clones, roughly 87% occurring once; the ten biggest clones make up about 8.3%. The Seattle patients joined while their infection was active and were tracked longitudinally afterward. Germline trimming cut 4 bases from V and 2 bases from J; bases unmatched to any gene: 4. CDR1 and CDR2 (germline): SGHDT, YYEEEE. This CDR3 region has 16 residues. The V call is TRBV5-6, the J call TRBJ1-5; 12 bases agree with TRBD1. The sequence was obtained from a woman aged 65 to 85 with COVID-19, enrolled during active disease. Material: peripheral blood. The CDR3 coding sequence is TGTGCCAGCAGCAGGGACAGGGGGCAAGGCAATCAGCCCCAGCATTTT. Amino acids: CASSRDRGQGNQPQHF.